Each of the 9 T cell receptor beta chains below was sequenced from the same sample in a study of identical twins. TCRdb ran MiXCR on the 5' RACE reads and lists one entry per CDR3 protein. Of 400,000 to 650,000 distinct CDR3 sequences detected, roughly a fifth appear once; the ten largest clones hold around 0.91%. This sample was also put to use in a study of T cells expressing NK-cell markers.

Sample: CD4+ T cells sorted from blood. The receptor source for this set is a young woman in good health.

The chain couples TRBV12-3 or TRBV12-4 to TRBJ1-1; D unclear. The CDR3 is made up of 13 amino acids. With 7 bases removed from V and 3 bases from J, the gap between germline ends came to 12 bases. CDR3 in DNA: TGTGCCAGCAAAAGGAGGAGAGACACTGAAGCTTTCTTT. Protein: CASKRRRDTEAFF.

This clonotype has only a few counts. The V call is TRBV15, the J call TRBJ2-1; 10 nucleotides agree with TRBD2. Unmatched junction bases numbered 11, after V lost 0 bases and J lost 9 bases. Germline V lookup: CDR1 LNHNV, CDR2 YYDKDF (reference sequence). This CDR3 has 17 amino acids. DNA for the CDR3: TGTGCCACCAGCAGAGATCTAGGAGCGGGGGGGCGGGGTGAGCAGTTCTTC. It encodes CATSRDLGAGGRGEQFF.

This clonotype appeared a few times. The chain has TRBV6-5 and TRBJ2-1, with 10 nucleotides matching TRBD2. CDR1 and CDR2 (germline): MNHEY, SVGAGI. Trimming cost V 0 bases and J 6 bases; bases outside gene matches: 2. This CDR3 has 15 residues. The CDR3 nucleotides read TGTGCCAGCAGTTACTCGGAGCGGGGGGGCAATGAGCAGTTCTTC. Translation gives CASSYSERGGNEQFF.

Written as DNA, the CDR3 is TGCAGTGCTAGGGGTTCCCTCACAGATACGCAGTATTTT. Translated: CSARGSLTDTQYF. V is TRBV20-1 and J is TRBJ2-3; D is unclear. V was pared by 3 bases and J by 2 bases, with 9 bases between. Germline loops: CDR1 DFQATT, CDR2 SNEGSKA (reference sequence). The CDR3 runs 13 residues.

J is TRBJ1-2 and V is TRBV12-3 or TRBV12-4; a weak D match, TRBD1 (6 bases). Deletions cut 4 bases from V and 5 bases from J, with 14 bases between. This CDR3 comprises 14 residues. CDR3 sequence (DNA): TGTGCCAGCAGTTCGTCGACAGGCGGATATGGCTACACCTTC. As protein: CASSSSTGGYGYTF.

This clonotype has more than one count but fewer than ten. The chain uses TRBV20-1 and TRBJ2-1; no clear D gene. The CDR3 spans 15 residues. Germline CDR1 DFQATT, CDR2 SNEGSKA (reference sequence). V was trimmed by 6 bases and J by 2 bases, leaving 17 bases between them. DNA of the CDR3: TGCAGTGCGGAAGGAACCGTTGTAGCCTACAATGAGCAGTTCTTC. Residues: CSAEGTVVAYNEQFF.

The CDR3 loop reads CASSWGSGTQYF. In DNA form, the CDR3 reads TGTGCCAGCAGCTGGGGATCCGGGACCCAGTACTTC. The chain combines TRBV7-2 with TRBJ2-5; D gene ambiguous. The CDR3 has 12 residues. Germline-derived CDR1 and CDR2 are SGHTA and FQGNSA. V was trimmed by 4 bases and J by 7 bases, leaving 10 bases between them.

The rearrangement joins TRBV3-1 to TRBJ2-5; no firm D call. The CDR3 spans 12 residues. Germline-derived CDR1 and CDR2 are LGHDT and YNNKEL (reference sequence). With 0 bases removed from V and 7 bases from J, the gap between germline ends came to 6 bases. The CDR3 DNA is TGTGCCAGCAGCCAAGAGTCGTGGACCCAGTACTTC. It translates to CASSQESWTQYF.

CDR3 sequence reads: CASRGIASALSSYNEQFF. The CDR3 DNA reads as TGCGCCAGCAGGGGGATTGCATCTGCCCTCAGCTCCTACAATGAGCAGTTCTTC. The J gene is TRBJ2-1, the V gene TRBV5-1; D is ambiguous. Germline CDR1 and CDR2: SGHRS and YFSETQ. This CDR3 region has 18 residues. V was shortened by 5 bases and J by 0 bases, with 21 bases between the two germline ends.